What follows is one TCR beta chain and its context. Its specificity is unknown. TCR beta libraries were prepared from cDNA with unique molecular identifiers. About 500,000 cDNA molecules were obtained from approximately 0.91 to 9.4 million T cells. One entry per CDR3 protein, called by TCRdb with MiXCR from the PCR reads. This table holds about 500,000 distinct CDR3 sequences, 45% found once. The V and J ends lost 2 bases and 0 bases respectively, with 11 bases between them. The CDR3 consists of 17 residues. Per germline, CDR1 SNHLY and CDR2 FYNNEI. This entry comes from a study of post-analysis software for immune sequencing data. Study-wide points: Among multiple sclerosis patients, normalized Chao1 diversity was significantly below that of controls. In patients, five or six TRBV segments were more frequent than in controls, with TRBV5-6, TRBV5-1 and TRBV20-1 among them.

The sequencing sample was made of blood. The clonotype was recovered from a girl aged 10-17 years with multiple sclerosis. The rearrangement links TRBV2 to TRBJ2-6; D is ambiguous. DNA of the CDR3: TGTGCCAGCAGTGAAAGAGAGTTCTTCTCTGGGGCCAACGTCCTGACTTTC. Its translation: CASSEREFFSGANVLTF.